This T cell receptor (beta chain) derives from a study of blood T cell repertoires in COVID-19. Study details: Acute-phase and convalescent COVID-19 samples originated in the United States, Italy and Spain. Nucleic acid was either cDNA or gDNA, and it came from T cells, B-cell-depleted T cells, or PBMCs.

This clone was seen a few times. A read error may account for a junction end that differs from germline. Per the original methods: It was from reference gene primer amplification that nucleated cell counts were estimated. Sequencing was performed with immunoSEQ multiplex PCR; in TCRdb, only in-frame clones are kept and a portion is missing. Clone size and the V and J calls come from that table; the DNA yielded D and trimming. The data show a few hundred thousand clones, around 80% seen once. Germline CDR1 reads SGHTA; CDR2 reads FQGNSA. The CDR3 has 13 amino acids. The sequence derives from a middle-aged woman who had recovered from COVID-19. The chain joins TRBV7-2 to TRBJ2-7, with D perhaps matching TRBD2 (5 bases). Sequencing was done on a sample of peripheral blood. The CDR3 bases are TGTGCCAGCAGCTTACAATCAGCGCTTTCGGGGTCCTTC. It translates to CASSLQSALSGSF.